Below, one T cell receptor beta chain is given with its context. TCRdb recomputed calls from the PCR reads with MiXCR, one row per CDR3 protein. Of approximately 4,500 distinct CDR3 sequences in the sample, 30% to 45% were seen once. The data stem from a study of immune characterization of retroperitoneal liposarcoma. CDR1 is MNHNS and CDR2 is SASEGT in the germline V gene. V was pared by 6 bases and J by 10 bases, with 4 bases of the junction left unmatched. This CDR3 is built from 13 residues. Source material: tumor tissue. The chain links TRBV6-1 to TRBJ2-1; 12 positions match TRBD2. This clonotype originated in a male donor with retroperitoneal liposarcoma. The CDR3 DNA reads TGTGCCAGCAGGACTAGCGGGAGTGGCGAGCAGTTCTTC. Translation: CASRTSGSGEQFF.